The 15 T cell receptor beta chains listed next were all sequenced from one sample in a study of graft-versus-host responses after intestinal transplantation. Clones were read by immunoSEQ multiplex PCR, and TCRdb kept only the in-frame ones, dropping some. The table has about 110,000 clones, roughly 95% seen once. Antigens of these TCRs are unknown. Sequencing was performed on unstimulated CD8+ T cells sorted from spleen or lymph node cells, taken before intestinal transplant. These receptors were obtained from a human donor who received an intestinal transplant.

The genes are TRBV5-6 and TRBJ2-5, with D possibly matching TRBD2 (6 bases). CDR1 is SGHDT and CDR2 is YYEEEE in the germline V gene. Between the trimmed V and J ends, which lost 1 base and 2 bases, there was a span of 12 bases. The CDR3 consists of 15 residues. The CDR3 spells CASSLSRDFQETQYF. Written as DNA, the CDR3 is TGTGCCAGCAGCTTGAGCCGGGACTTTCAAGAGACCCAGTACTTC. Looking up the rest from reference TRBV5-6 and TRBJ2-5 gives the full variable domain: DAGVTQSPTHLIKTRGQQVTLRCSPKSGHDTVSWYQQALGQGPQFIFQYYEEEERQRGNFPDRFSGHQFPNYSSELNVNALLLGDSALYLCASSLSRDFQETQYFGPGTRLLVL.

There are a few counts of this clone. The chain employs TRBV14 and TRBJ2-7; 9 bases fit TRBD2. V lost 4 bases and J lost 5; bases outside the gene matches: 6. Looked up from germline, CDR1 is SGHDN and CDR2 is FVKESK. This CDR3 spans 14 amino acids. CDR3 region: CASSLAGEAHEQYF. The CDR3 DNA is TGTGCCAGCAGCCTAGCGGGAGAGGCCCACGAGCAGTACTTC. The full variable domain, in which reference TRBV14 and TRBJ2-7 provide the parts outside the CDR3, is EAGVTQFPSHSVIEKGQTVTLRCDPISGHDNLYWYRRVMGKEIKFLLHFVKESKQDESGMPNNRFLAERTGGTYSTLKVQPAELEDSGVYFCASSLAGEAHEQYFGPGTRLTVT.

The V gene is TRBV14, the J gene TRBJ2-7; 10 nucleotides agree with TRBD2. J was trimmed by 0 bases and V by 5 bases; bases with no gene match: 10. The germline CDR1 and CDR2 sequences are SGHDN and FVKESK. The CDR3 extends over 17 amino acids. The CDR3 DNA reads as TGTGCCAGCAGCGTCCGCAGAGGACTAGCGGCCTCCTACGAGCAGTACTTC. Translation: CASSVRRGLAASYEQYF.

The CDR3 spells CASSPRLAGDPYEQYF. The CDR3 DNA sequence: TGTGCCAGCAGCCCCCGACTAGCGGGGGACCCCTACGAGCAGTACTTC. The genes are TRBV7-9 and TRBJ2-7; 12 nucleotides line up with TRBD2. CDR1 SEHNR and CDR2 FQNEAQ come from the germline V gene (reference sequence). Trimming removed 5 bases from V and 2 bases from J; junction bases left unmatched: 7. This CDR3 comprises 16 residues.

The chain recombines TRBV13 with TRBJ1-1; TRBD1 might be the D (5 bases). Germline CDR1 PRHDT, CDR2 FYEKMQ (reference sequence). V lost 5 bases to trimming and J lost 0 bases, with 10 bases between them. The CDR3 spans 14 residues. This CDR3 reads CASSPRGLNTEAFF. Written as DNA, the CDR3 is TGTGCCAGCAGCCCAAGGGGTCTGAACACTGAAGCTTTCTTT.

The chain employs TRBV29-1 and TRBJ2-1; TRBD1 aligns across 7 bases. The CDR3 is 14 amino acids. The germline gives CDR1 SQVTM, CDR2 ANQGSEA. The V segment lost 1 base and the J segment 2 bases; nucleotides outside the gene matches: 2. CDR3 in DNA: TGCAGCGTTGAAGGGGGGACAGCCTACAATGAGCAGTTCTTC. Translating it yields CSVEGGTAYNEQFF.

The chain links TRBV7-3 to TRBJ2-1; 7 bases are shared with TRBD2. The ends lost 9 bases at V and 0 bases at J; junction bases unmatched: 5. The CDR3 runs 14 residues. Germline-derived CDR1 and CDR2 are SGHTA and FQGTGA. The CDR3 is CASSPSGSYNEQFF. The CDR3 region has the DNA TGTGCCAGTTCTCCTAGCGGCTCCTACAATGAGCAGTTCTTC.

The chain links TRBV5-4 to TRBJ2-1; D is undetermined. The ends were cut back, 2 bases at V and 8 bases at J, with 11 bases in the middle. This CDR3 has 13 residues. Germline CDR1 is SGHNT and CDR2 is YYREEE (reference sequence). The chain's CDR3 is CASSFRSGHEQFF. The DNA for the CDR3 is TGTGCCAGCAGCTTCCGGTCAGGTCATGAGCAGTTCTTC.

The chain combines TRBV15 with TRBJ2-7; weak D call: TRBD1 (5 bases). V was pared by 0 bases and J by 1 base, with 19 bases between. Germline CDR1 is LNHNV and CDR2 is YYDKDF (reference sequence). The CDR3 loop spans 18 amino acids. CDR3 DNA: TGTGCCACCAGCAGAGATAGGAGACAGAGGCCGAATTCCTACGAGCAGTACTTC. Protein product: CATSRDRRQRPNSYEQYF.

This sequence joins TRBV4-1 and TRBJ2-7; D ambiguous. Germline V gene data show CDR1 as MGHRA and CDR2 as YSYEKL. The CDR3 has 17 residues. V was pared by 0 bases and J by 4 bases, with 19 bases between. Written as DNA, the CDR3 is TGCGCCAGCAGCCAAGACACCATCTCGCTGGGAATTTACGAGCAGTACTTC. Translation: CASSQDTISLGIYEQYF.

This rearrangement joins TRBV27 to TRBJ1-3; D gene ambiguous. The CDR3 length is 15 residues. The V end was cut by 0 bases, the J end by 1 base, with 7 bases between. Germline V gene data show CDR1 as MNHEY and CDR2 as SMNVEV (reference sequence). CDR3 DNA: TGTGCCAGCAGTTTATCGGTAGGGTCTGGAAACACCATATATTTT. The encoded protein is CASSLSVGSGNTIYF.

This chain joins TRBV15 and TRBJ1-5; no firm D call. Looked up from germline, CDR1 is LNHNV and CDR2 is YYDKDF (reference sequence). The CDR3 contains 15 residues. V was pared by 8 bases and J by 3 bases, with 17 bases between. The CDR3 loop is CATGFVRAANQPQHF. The CDR3 DNA is TGTGCCACCGGCTTCGTCCGGGCAGCCAATCAGCCCCAGCATTTT.

The genes are TRBV27 and TRBJ2-2; D is unclear. Per germline, CDR1 MNHEY and CDR2 SMNVEV (reference sequence). Trimming cost V 8 bases and J 6 bases, with 10 bases left between them. The CDR3 has 12 amino acids. In DNA form, the CDR3 reads TGTGCCAGCCTAGGACCCGCCGGGGAGCTGTTTTTT. Its protein is CASLGPAGELFF.

The V and J genes are TRBV6-4 and TRBJ2-1; D tentatively fits TRBD1 or TRBD2 (5 bases each). Trimming left V 6 bases short and J 6 bases short, with 12 bases between. Germline V CDR1 and CDR2: MRHNA, SNTAGT. The CDR3 has 13 residues. In nucleotides, the CDR3 is TGTGCCAGCAGCCCAACAGGAGGCAATGAGCAGTTCTTC. Its protein is CASSPTGGNEQFF.

The chain links TRBV2 to TRBJ2-7; 7 positions agree with TRBD1. Germline CDR1 and CDR2: SNHLY and FYNNEI. The ends lost 6 bases at V and 5 bases at J; junction bases unmatched: 13. CDR3 length: 15 residues. The CDR3 region is CASSPTTGNRHEQYF. CDR3 in DNA: TGTGCCAGCAGCCCAACGACAGGGAATAGGCACGAGCAGTACTTC.